One sample yielded the 21 T cell receptor beta chains listed below, sequenced in a study of post-analysis software for immune sequencing data. Each TCR beta cDNA library carried unique molecular identifiers. A single record per CDR3 protein comes from TCRdb applying MiXCR to the PCR reads. The sample lists roughly 580,000 distinct CDR3 sequences, 44% seen once, with approximately 1.7% in the top ten. Their recognized antigens are unknown. The study, taken as a whole, reports: There were five or six TRBV segments more frequent in patients than controls, and TRBV5-6, TRBV5-1 and TRBV20-1 were among them.

Sequencing was carried out using blood. Receptors originate from a girl aged 10 to 17 with multiple sclerosis.

This clonotype was counted a single time. The V and J genes are TRBV6-6 and TRBJ1-1; D may be TRBD1 (6 bases). Looked up from germline, CDR1 is MNHNY and CDR2 is SVGAGI (reference sequence). Trimming took 5 bases from V and 2 from J, leaving 12 bases between them. The CDR3 runs to 14 residues. CDR3 loop: CASSRGQRNTEAFF. The CDR3 bases are TGTGCCAGCAGTAGAGGACAGCGTAACACTGAAGCTTTCTTT.

The J gene is TRBJ2-1, the V gene TRBV24-1; tentatively, D is TRBD1 (6 bases). CDR3 size: 14 residues. Germline V lookup: CDR1 KGHDR, CDR2 SFDVKD. Trimming removed 1 base from V and 7 bases from J, with 10 bases in between. For the CDR3, the DNA is TGTGCCACCAGTGATTTTAGACAGGTTAATGAGCAGTTCTTC. It yields the protein CATSDFRQVNEQFF.

This clonotype has just a few counts. The rearrangement links TRBV20-1 to TRBJ2-1; TRBD2 aligns across 8 bases. V gave up 3 bases and J gave up 6 bases; unmatched junction bases: 10. This CDR3 has 15 residues. In germline, CDR1 is DFQATT, CDR2 SNEGSKA (reference sequence). The CDR3 reads CSARGPSGGPNEQFF. DNA of the CDR3: TGCAGTGCTAGGGGCCCCAGCGGGGGCCCCAATGAGCAGTTCTTC.

In its sample, this clonotype was seen a few times. This chain connects TRBV13 to TRBJ2-4, with 10 bases lining up with TRBD1. Matching the DNA end better, TRBJ2-7 makes the J call doubtful. The CDR3 has 15 residues. CDR1 and CDR2 from the germline V gene are PRHDT and FYEKMQ (reference sequence). Here the CDR3 DNA reads TGTGCCAGCAGTTATACCGGGACAGGGGTATCCGAGCAGTACTTC. It is translated as CASSYTGTGVSEQYF.

CDR3 residues: CSVVVAGQETQYF. In DNA form, the CDR3 reads TGCAGCGTTGTCGTGGCGGGACAAGAGACCCAGTACTTC. The gene calls are TRBV29-1 and TRBJ2-5, with D possibly TRBD2 on 6 matching bases. The V end lost 4 bases, the J end lost 2 bases, and 11 bases lay between the germline ends. The CDR3 totals 13 residues. The germline CDR1 and CDR2 sequences are SQVTM and ANQGSEA.

This chain uses TRBV28 with TRBJ1-2, with 7 bases lining up with TRBD1. Germline assignment: CDR1 MDHEN and CDR2 SYDVKM. Trimming removed 2 bases from V and 5 bases from J; junction bases left unmatched: 11. The CDR3 has 16 residues. The CDR3 loop is CASSLKGAPSFYGYTF. The DNA for the CDR3 is TGTGCCAGCAGTTTAAAGGGGGCGCCCTCCTTTTATGGCTACACCTTC.

The sample holds one count of this clonotype. The V and J genes are TRBV4-1 and TRBJ1-1; TRBD1 matches 8 bases. The germline CDR1 and CDR2 sequences are MGHRA and YSYEKL. The CDR3 contains 15 residues. The V gene end was trimmed by 4 bases and the J gene end by 0 bases; junction bases not matched to a gene: 4. The CDR3: CASSPKDRVNTEAFF. CDR3 nucleotides: TGCGCCAGCAGCCCCAAGGACAGGGTGAACACTGAAGCTTTCTTT.

The V call is TRBV7-9, the J call TRBJ2-3, with D possibly matching TRBD2 (6 bases). Germline V gene lookup returns CDR1 SEHNR and CDR2 FQNEAQ (reference sequence). V lost 2 bases and J lost 0, with 9 bases in between. There are 15 residues in the CDR3. The CDR3 region is CASSLRRESTDTQYF. The CDR3 DNA sequence: TGTGCCAGCAGCTTACGACGGGAGAGCACAGATACGCAGTATTTT.

This rearrangement joins TRBV5-1 to TRBJ2-3; 7 positions agree with TRBD1. Looked up from germline, CDR1 is SGHRS and CDR2 is YFSETQ. Trimming at V came to 4 bases and at J to 0 bases, leaving 8 bases not matched to a gene. The length of the CDR3 is 16 residues. The CDR3 nucleotides are TGCGCCAGCAGCCCGGGACAGTTTACGAGCACAGATACGCAGTATTTT. Encoded protein: CASSPGQFTSTDTQYF.

This chain links TRBV6-6 with TRBJ2-1, with a weak D call TRBD1 (5 bases). V dropped 6 bases and J dropped 7 bases, with 16 bases sitting between them. The germline CDR1 and CDR2 sequences are MNHNY and SVGAGI (reference sequence). The CDR3 runs 14 residues. For the CDR3, the DNA is TGTGCCAGCAGCCCTTGGGGCTATCGGAATGAGCAGTTCTTC. Encoded protein: CASSPWGYRNEQFF.

J is TRBJ1-5 and V is TRBV12-3 or TRBV12-4; maybe TRBD1 (6 bases). The germline V and J ends were trimmed by 5 bases and 3 bases, with 17 bases remaining between them. The CDR3 is made up of 16 amino acids. CDR3 sequence (DNA): TGTGCCAGCAGTCCTAGGGGGGCAGGCACCAATCAGCCCCAGCATTTT. Its translation is CASSPRGAGTNQPQHF.

The chain joins TRBV10-3 to TRBJ2-5; the match to TRBD1 covers 9 bases. Trimming cost V 3 bases and J 5 bases; bases outside gene matches: 10. The CDR3 has 16 amino acids. In germline, CDR1 is ENHRY, CDR2 SYGVKD. The CDR3 region is CAISDADRGTYETQYF. The CDR3 region has the DNA TGTGCCATCAGTGATGCCGACAGGGGGACGTATGAGACCCAGTACTTC.

At least ten counts were recorded for this clonotype. The chain carries TRBV27 and TRBJ2-1, with 9 bases aligning to TRBD1. There are 14 residues in the CDR3. The J segment lost 4 bases and the V segment lost 5 bases, leaving 3 bases of the junction unmatched. Germline V gives CDR1 MNHEY, CDR2 SMNVEV (reference sequence). CDR3 in amino acids: CASSPGTGYNEQFF. For the CDR3, the DNA is TGTGCCAGCAGTCCCGGGACAGGGTACAATGAGCAGTTCTTC.

The rearrangement joins TRBV4-1 to TRBJ1-1, with D tentatively TRBD1 (5 bases). This CDR3 spans 19 amino acids. Trimming removed 0 bases from V and 3 bases from J, with 23 bases in between. The germline V gene has CDR1 MGHRA and CDR2 YSYEKL. CDR3 bases: TGCGCCAGCAGCCAAGAGGGGACCCTGGACATCCTCGGTGACACTGAAGCTTTCTTT. This encodes CASSQEGTLDILGDTEAFF.

This clonotype occurred a few times. The rearrangement uses TRBV7-9 and TRBJ2-5; D possibly corresponds to TRBD2 (7 bases). The CDR3 has 14 amino acids. The germline V gene encodes CDR1 SEHNR and CDR2 FQNEAQ (reference sequence). Trimming left V 1 base short and J 5 bases short, with 11 bases between. This CDR3 is CASSLVAGAETQYF. The CDR3 DNA follows: TGTGCCAGCAGCTTAGTGGCGGGGGCGGAGACCCAGTACTTC.

The genes are TRBV5-1 and TRBJ2-1, with D perhaps matching TRBD2 (5 bases). The CDR3 length is 14 residues. CDR1 SGHRS and CDR2 YFSETQ come from the germline V gene. Trimming took off 8 bases at V and 12 bases at J, with 24 bases between the two ends. The CDR3 sequence: CARPTIGLILGQFF. CDR3 sequence (DNA): TGCGCCAGACCAACCATAGGACTTATTCTAGGGCAGTTCTTC.

This clonotype occurred once. CDR3 loop: CAISAHNEQFF. For the CDR3, the DNA is TGTGCCATCAGTGCCCACAATGAGCAGTTCTTC. This rearrangement joins TRBV10-3 to TRBJ2-1, with D unclear. Germline CDR1 is ENHRY and CDR2 is SYGVKD. V shed 4 bases and J shed 5 bases, with 3 bases lying between them. The CDR3 has 11 amino acids.

This clonotype was detected only a few times. The V call is TRBV6-4, the J call TRBJ2-1; no reliable D call. Trimming cost V 3 bases and J 0 bases, with 9 bases left between them. Germline V lookup: CDR1 MRHNA, CDR2 SNTAGT. The CDR3 spans 15 residues. The CDR3: CASSDSMSSYNEQFF. The CDR3 DNA reads TGTGCCAGCAGTGATTCGATGAGCTCCTACAATGAGCAGTTCTTC.

J is TRBJ2-7 and V is TRBV4-1; D unresolved. Trimming removed 3 bases from V and 2 bases from J, with 14 bases in between. This CDR3 region has 15 residues. The germline V gene encodes CDR1 MGHRA and CDR2 YSYEKL. CDR3 nucleotide sequence: TGCGCCAGCAGCCAGCTTACTAACCGGGCCTACGAGCAGTACTTC. As protein: CASSQLTNRAYEQYF.

The chain combines TRBV29-1 with TRBJ2-1; D is ambiguous. Germline CDR1 and CDR2: SQVTM and ANQGSEA. CDR3 length equals 11 residues. V gave up 4 bases and J gave up 10 bases, with 11 bases separating them. In nucleotides, the CDR3 is TGCAGCGTTGTAAAGTCGGTCGAGCAGTTCTTC. Its protein is CSVVKSVEQFF.

This clonotype was seen more than once but under ten times. This chain joins TRBV10-2 and TRBJ2-1; D ambiguous. V was clipped by 10 bases and J by 0 bases, with 16 bases between them. There are 15 residues in the CDR3. The germline CDR1 and CDR2 sequences are WSHSY and SAAADI. The CDR3 protein is CATGADRHSYNEQFF. In DNA, the CDR3 is TGCGCCACCGGAGCCGACCGACACTCCTACAATGAGCAGTTCTTC.